This is a list of T cell receptor beta chains from one sample in a study of blood T cell repertoires in COVID-19. Sequencing used immunoSEQ multiplex PCR; TCRdb keeps in-frame clones, though not all of them. The sample carries around 210,000 clones, 85% recorded once. Sequencing was done on a sample of peripheral blood. These receptors all come from a man aged 45-60 years with COVID-19, enrolled during active disease. Each CDR3 is given without its conserved first and last residue.

V: TRBV7-9
J: TRBJ2-7
CDR3: ASSPPTGLAGGNEQY

V: TRBV4-3
J: TRBJ1-6
CDR3: ASRSGGSYNSPLH

V: TRBV2
J: TRBJ2-7
CDR3: ASSVGRGHEQY

V: TRBV5-1
J: TRBJ1-2
CDR3: ASSGGRGANYGYT

V: TRBV11-2
J: TRBJ1-2
CDR3: ASSLAQGKRTVGGYT

V: TRBV7-9
J: TRBJ1-2
CDR3: ASILLGALGYT

V: TRBV11-2
J: TRBJ2-7
CDR3: ASSFRGVNQEQY

V: TRBV29-1
J: TRBJ2-5
CDR3: SVKGDTGRETQY

V: TRBV25-1
J: TRBJ2-1
CDR3: ASSDLGDEQF

V: TRBV11-3
J: TRBJ2-7
CDR3: ASSQRQGGGEQY

V: TRBV4-2
J: TRBJ1-1
CDR3: ASTTGRGNTEAF

V: TRBV28
J: TRBJ2-7
CDR3: ASSLFVGPYEQY

V: TRBV3-1/TRBV3-2
J: TRBJ1-2
CDR3: ASSRSDRGDYGYT

V: TRBV15
J: TRBJ2-7
CDR3: ATSRDNSLEQY

V: TRBV10-1
J: TRBJ2-7
CDR3: ASSVGVRGYEQY

V: TRBV5-5
J: TRBJ2-2
CDR3: ASSLATGATGELF